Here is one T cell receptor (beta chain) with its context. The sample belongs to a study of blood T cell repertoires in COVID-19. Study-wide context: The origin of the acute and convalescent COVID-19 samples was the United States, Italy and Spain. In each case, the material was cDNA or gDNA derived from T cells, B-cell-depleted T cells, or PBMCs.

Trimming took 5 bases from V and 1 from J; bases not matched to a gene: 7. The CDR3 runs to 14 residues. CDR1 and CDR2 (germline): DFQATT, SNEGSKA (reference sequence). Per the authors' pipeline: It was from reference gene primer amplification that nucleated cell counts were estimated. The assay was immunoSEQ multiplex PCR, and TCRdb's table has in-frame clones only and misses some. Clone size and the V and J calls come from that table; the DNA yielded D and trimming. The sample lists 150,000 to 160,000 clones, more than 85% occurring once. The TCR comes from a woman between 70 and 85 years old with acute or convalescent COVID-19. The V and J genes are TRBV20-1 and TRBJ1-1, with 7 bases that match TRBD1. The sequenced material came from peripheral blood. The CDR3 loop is CSARDRAKNTEAFF. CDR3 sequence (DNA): TGCAGTGCTCGTGACAGGGCCAAGAACACTGAAGCTTTCTTT.